The present entry profiles one TCR beta chain with its context. Its matching antigen is unknown. Then a second PCR, running roughly 7 to 11 cycles, was carried out with a sample-barcoded 5' primer and a J-beta primer mix. Each CDR3 protein is one row after TCRdb ran MiXCR on the 5' RACE reads. The data hold some 1,000,000 distinct CDR3 sequences, with almost 25% observed a single time. This sample stems from a study of blood T cells in healthy people across ages. The study's findings and limits: Per million T cells, the diversity of TCR beta decreased roughly linearly as age advanced.

This sample also appeared in a second study, on T cells of mothers and their children.

The sequence was collected from a girl aged 2 to 10 in good health. The sequenced sample consisted of blood.

CDR3 sequence reads: CASSSGLISGANVLTF. The CDR3 DNA follows: TGTGCCAGCAGCTCTGGACTGATCTCTGGGGCCAACGTCCTGACTTTC. The V and J genes are TRBV7-2 and TRBJ2-6, with a tentative D call TRBD2 (5 bases). Trimming removed 4 bases from V and 0 bases from J, with 10 bases in between. The CDR3 is made up of 16 amino acids. Germline CDR1 and CDR2: SGHTA and FQGNSA.